This entry lists 25 T cell receptor beta chains sequenced from one sample in a study of cytomegalovirus exposure and HLA in healthy donors. Libraries were prepared by immunoSEQ multiplex PCR; TCRdb keeps only in-frame clonotypes and omits some of them. The data show some 170,000 clones, with around 85% seen just once and approximately 2% held by the top ten. Sequences were obtained from PBMCs. The origin of the receptors is a man aged 25-40 years in good health and CMV-seropositive.

This clone has more than one count but fewer than ten. This chain links TRBV9 with TRBJ2-7, with 11 bases that match TRBD2. The CDR3 is 15 residues long. After removal of 3 bases from V and 9 bases from J, the junction contained 11 bases not matched to a gene. Germline-derived CDR1 and CDR2 are SGDLS and YYNGEE. The CDR3 bases are TGTGCCAGCAGCGGTACTAGCGGGGGACCTCAAGCGCAGTACTTC. The encoded protein is CASSGTSGGPQAQYF. The variable domain in full, completed from reference TRBV9 and TRBJ2-7, reads DSGVTQTPKHLITATGQRVTLRCSPRSGDLSVYWYQQSLDQGLQFLIQYYNGEERAKGNILERFSAQQFPDLHSELNLSSLELGDSALYFCASSGTSGGPQAQYFGPGTRLTVT.

The V call is TRBV12-5, the J call TRBJ1-1; TRBD1 agrees at 8 bases. The CDR3 runs 16 residues. CDR1 is LGHNT, CDR2 FRNRAP, per germline. V shed 7 bases and J 4 bases; nucleotides not matched to a gene: 14. The CDR3 is CASAFLTGGRFTEAFF. For the CDR3, the DNA is TGTGCTAGTGCCTTCCTAACAGGGGGAAGGTTCACTGAAGCTTTCTTT.

The genes are TRBV5-4 and TRBJ2-7; D is possibly TRBD2 (5 bases). Looked up from germline, CDR1 is SGHNT and CDR2 is YYREEE (reference sequence). The ends were cut back, 4 bases at V and 3 bases at J, with 20 bases in the middle. The CDR3 is 16 residues long. CDR3 region: CASSRSGDEGYYEQYF. The CDR3 DNA reads as TGTGCCAGCAGCCGGAGTGGGGATGAGGGATACTACGAGCAGTACTTC. Supplemented by reference TRBV5-4 and TRBJ2-7, the full variable domain reads ETGVTQSPTHLIKTRGQQVTLRCSSQSGHNTVSWYQQALGQGPQFIFQYYREEENGRGNFPPRFSGLQFPNYSSELNVNALELDDSALYLCASSRSGDEGYYEQYFGPGTRLTVT.

The chain recombines TRBV5-1 with TRBJ2-7; maybe TRBD1 (5 bases). The CDR3 is 13 amino acids. Germline CDR1 and CDR2: SGHRS and YFSETQ. Trimming took off 0 bases at V and 7 bases at J, with 11 bases between the two ends. Written as DNA, the CDR3 is TGCGCCAGCAGCTTGGCCAGGGAATGGGAGCAGTACTTC. This encodes CASSLAREWEQYF. The full variable domain, in which reference TRBV5-1 and TRBJ2-7 provide the parts outside the CDR3, is KAGVTQTPRYLIKTRGQQVTLSCSPISGHRSVSWYQQTPGQGLQFLFEYFSETQRNKGNFPGRFSGRQFSNSRSEMNVSTLELGDSALYLCASSLAREWEQYFGPGTRLTVT.

This clone occurred a few times. CDR3 DNA sequence: TGTGCCAGCAGCTTCACCTACGAGCAGTACTTC. Protein: CASSFTYEQYF. The J gene is TRBJ2-7, the V gene TRBV7-2; no definite D call. The germline V gene encodes CDR1 SGHTA and CDR2 FQGNSA. The V end was cut by 3 bases, the J end by 2 bases, with 2 bases between. The CDR3 covers 11 residues.

The chain is built from TRBV10-3 and TRBJ2-1, with 12 bases lining up with TRBD2. After removal of 7 bases from V and 5 bases from J, the junction contained 9 bases not matched to a gene. Germline CDR1 ENHRY, CDR2 SYGVKD. This CDR3 region has 16 residues. CDR3 loop: CAITSLAGGRNNEQFF. The CDR3 nucleotides are TGTGCCATCACCTCCCTAGCGGGGGGGCGTAACAATGAGCAGTTCTTC.

The V and J genes are TRBV11-2 and TRBJ1-1, with a possible D match to TRBD1 (5 bases). This CDR3 region has 14 residues. CDR1 is SGHAT, CDR2 FQNNGV, per germline. Trimming left V 2 bases short and J 1 base short, with 8 bases between. The CDR3 nucleotides are TGTGCCAGCAGCTTAAGAGACAGGAACACTGAAGCTTTCTTT. Amino acid sequence: CASSLRDRNTEAFF.

The J gene is TRBJ2-5, the V gene TRBV12-5; the D is unclear. Germline V gene lookup returns CDR1 LGHNT and CDR2 FRNRAP. V lost 1 base and J lost 5, with 8 bases in between. The CDR3 extends over 13 amino acids. The CDR3, as DNA: TGTGCTAGTGGTTTGGATTATGCGGAGACCCAGTACTTC. Translating gives CASGLDYAETQYF.

This chain links TRBV9 with TRBJ2-4, with 7 bases lining up with TRBD1. V lost 4 bases to trimming and J lost 0 bases; unmatched junction nucleotides: 7. This CDR3 spans 16 amino acids. CDR1 is SGDLS and CDR2 is YYNGEE in the germline V gene. The CDR3 coding sequence is TGTGCCAGCAGCCCTCGGGACAGCCTAGCCAAAAACATTCAGTACTTC. Translating it yields CASSPRDSLAKNIQYF.

The chain uses TRBV5-4 and TRBJ2-5; 10 bases map to TRBD2. V lost 0 bases, J lost 3 bases, and 5 bases stayed unmatched. From germline, CDR1 is SGHNT and CDR2 YYREEE (reference sequence). The CDR3 spans 16 residues. In DNA, the CDR3 is TGTGCCAGCAGCTTGGAGGTAGCGGGGGGAAAAGAGACCCAGTACTTC. This translates into CASSLEVAGGKETQYF.

This sequence joins TRBV6-1 and TRBJ1-2; 8 positions match TRBD1. The CDR3 is made up of 15 amino acids. V lost 6 bases to trimming and J lost 3 bases; unmatched junction nucleotides: 9. Germline V lookup: CDR1 MNHNS, CDR2 SASEGT. The CDR3 reads CASSSGQGGDYGYTF. CDR3 in DNA: TGTGCCAGCAGCTCCGGACAGGGCGGCGACTATGGCTACACCTTC.

The V and J genes are TRBV6-1 and TRBJ2-1, with 12 bases matching TRBD2. CDR3 length equals 13 residues. V shed 6 bases, J shed 9 bases, and the junction held 3 bases outside the gene matches. In germline, CDR1 is MNHNS, CDR2 SASEGT. As DNA, the CDR3 is TGTGCCAGCAGACTAGCGGGGGGCCGTGAGCAGTTCTTC. This sequence encodes CASRLAGGREQFF.

The rearrangement joins TRBV4-3 to TRBJ2-5, with TRBD2 identical over 7 bases. J lost 7 bases, V lost 0 bases, and 20 bases had no gene match. CDR1 and CDR2 from the germline V gene are LGHNA and YSLEER. This CDR3 comprises 19 residues. In DNA, the CDR3 is TGCGCCAGCAGCCAAGAACTTCGGAAGGAGCGGGGTCACCGGGGGACCCAGTACTTC. Amino acids: CASSQELRKERGHRGTQYF.

V is TRBV2 and J is TRBJ1-1; TRBD1 matches 7 bases. This CDR3 contains 14 residues. Germline CDR1 SNHLY, CDR2 FYNNEI. V lost 4 bases to trimming and J lost 5 bases; unmatched junction nucleotides: 7. The CDR3 spells CASSGTGARTEAFF. CDR3 nucleotides: TGTGCCAGCAGTGGAACAGGGGCGAGGACTGAAGCTTTCTTT.

The chain carries TRBV6-5 and TRBJ2-5; D unresolved. Trimming left V 8 bases short and J 5 bases short, with 6 bases between. The CDR3 has 10 residues. Germline CDR1 reads MNHEY; CDR2 reads SVGAGI. The CDR3 bases are TGTGCCAGCTTCGGGGAGACCCAGTACTTC. It translates to CASFGETQYF.

The chain links TRBV6-1 to TRBJ2-1; 8 positions agree with TRBD2. There are 14 residues in the CDR3. Germline V gene lookup returns CDR1 MNHNS and CDR2 SASEGT. J was trimmed by 5 bases and V by 8 bases; bases with no gene match: 8. This CDR3 is CASEGLAGDNEQFF. The CDR3, as DNA: TGTGCCAGCGAAGGACTAGCCGGGGACAATGAGCAGTTCTTC.

V gene TRBV27 combines with J gene TRBJ2-7; a weak D match, TRBD2 (6 bases). Germline CDR1 is MNHEY and CDR2 is SMNVEV (reference sequence). V was clipped by 0 bases and J by 0 bases, with 21 bases between them. The CDR3 sequence is 19 residues long. CDR3 sequence: CASSLSMKGLKLSSYEQYF. The CDR3, as DNA: TGTGCCAGCAGTTTATCGATGAAGGGACTTAAATTAAGCTCCTACGAGCAGTACTTC.

This clone appeared a single time. The V and J genes are TRBV20-1 and TRBJ1-1; D not resolved. V gave up 6 bases and J gave up 3 bases, with 8 bases separating them. The CDR3 totals 11 residues. Germline lookup yields CDR1 DFQATT and CDR2 SNEGSKA (reference sequence). The CDR3 sequence is CSAGGYTEAFF. As DNA, the CDR3 is TGCAGTGCCGGTGGTTACACTGAAGCTTTCTTT.

The J gene is TRBJ2-5, the V gene TRBV7-2, with 16 positions matching TRBD2. J was trimmed by 5 bases and V by 5 bases; bases with no gene match: 11. Germline V lookup: CDR1 SGHTA, CDR2 FQGNSA. This CDR3 spans 18 amino acids. CDR3 bases: TGTGCCAGCAGCGACCCCGGGACTAGCGGGGGGGCCCGGGAGACCCAGTACTTC. It specifies CASSDPGTSGGARETQYF.

The V and J genes are TRBV25-1 and TRBJ1-1; a possible D gene is TRBD1 (5 bases). Trimming left V 5 bases short and J 5 bases short, with 21 bases between. Germline values: CDR1 MGHDK, CDR2 SYGVNS. The CDR3 is made up of 16 amino acids. The CDR3 DNA is TGTGCCAGCAGTTCCCACGGGGGGGGAGAGGGGACTGAAGCTTTCTTT. Protein product: CASSSHGGGEGTEAFF.

The rearrangement joins TRBV9 to TRBJ2-5, with 7 bases aligning to TRBD1. The V segment lost 3 bases and the J segment 1 base; nucleotides outside the gene matches: 9. Germline-derived CDR1 and CDR2 are SGDLS and YYNGEE. The CDR3 consists of 16 residues. This CDR3 reads CASSDRGQSFQETQYF. DNA of the CDR3: TGTGCCAGCAGCGACCGGGGACAGTCGTTCCAAGAGACCCAGTACTTC. The variable domain in full, completed from reference TRBV9 and TRBJ2-5, reads DSGVTQTPKHLITATGQRVTLRCSPRSGDLSVYWYQQSLDQGLQFLIQYYNGEERAKGNILERFSAQQFPDLHSELNLSSLELGDSALYFCASSDRGQSFQETQYFGPGTRLLVL.

This clone was seen a handful of times. The gene calls are TRBV7-2 and TRBJ1-4; unclear D gene. Germline CDR1 reads SGHTA; CDR2 reads FQGNSA. The ends were cut back, 6 bases at V and 0 bases at J, with 8 bases in the middle. This CDR3 spans 14 amino acids. CDR3 DNA sequence: TGTGCCAGCAGTATTGGCACAACTAATGAAAAACTGTTTTTT. Encoded protein: CASSIGTTNEKLFF.

This clone was picked up a small number of times. The chain uses TRBV6-5 and TRBJ1-2; D is uncertain. Trimming left V 9 bases short and J 1 base short, with 12 bases between. CDR1 and CDR2 (germline): MNHEY, SVGAGI. The CDR3 length is 13 residues. The CDR3 region has the DNA TGTGCCAGTTACAGCACAGTTAACTATGGCTACACCTTC. This sequence encodes CASYSTVNYGYTF.

This clone was picked up a small number of times. The chain couples TRBV6-1 to TRBJ1-5; TRBD1 matches 7 bases. The V and J ends lost 5 bases and 7 bases, in that order; junction bases with no gene match: 8. Germline CDR1 reads MNHNS; CDR2 reads SASEGT. This CDR3 comprises 14 residues. The CDR3 nucleotides read TGTGCCAGCAGTCCGACAGGGATGGGGCAGCCCCAGCATTTT. Its protein is CASSPTGMGQPQHF.

The gene calls are TRBV27 and TRBJ1-2, with TRBD1 matching 9 bases. After removal of 4 bases from V and 7 bases from J, the junction contained 10 bases not matched to a gene. CDR1 and CDR2 (germline): MNHEY, SMNVEV (reference sequence). This CDR3 spans 15 amino acids. CDR3 bases: TGTGCCAGCAGTTCCCCCGGGACAGGGTGGGGTGGCTACACCTTC. It encodes CASSSPGTGWGGYTF.